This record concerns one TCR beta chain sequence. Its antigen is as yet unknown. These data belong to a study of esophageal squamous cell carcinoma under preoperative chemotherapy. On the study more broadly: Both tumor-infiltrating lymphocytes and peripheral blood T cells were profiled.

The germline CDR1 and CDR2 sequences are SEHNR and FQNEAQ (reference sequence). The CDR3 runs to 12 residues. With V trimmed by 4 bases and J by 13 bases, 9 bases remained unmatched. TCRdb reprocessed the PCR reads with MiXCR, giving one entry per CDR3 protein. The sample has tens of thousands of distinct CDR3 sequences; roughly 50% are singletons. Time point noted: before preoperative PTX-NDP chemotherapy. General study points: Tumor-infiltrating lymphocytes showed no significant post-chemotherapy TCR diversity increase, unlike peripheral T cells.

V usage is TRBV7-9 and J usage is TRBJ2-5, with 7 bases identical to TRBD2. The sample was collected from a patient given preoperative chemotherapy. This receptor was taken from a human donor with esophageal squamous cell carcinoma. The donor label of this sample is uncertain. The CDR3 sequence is CASSWGGGCRYF. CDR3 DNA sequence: TGTGCCAGCAGCTGGGGGGGGGGGTGCCGGTACTTC.